The clone carrying this T cell receptor (beta chain) appeared once. The sample comes from a study of T cell changes during pregnancy in multiple sclerosis. The table came from immunoSEQ multiplex PCR; TCRdb's copy has only in-frame clones and leaves some out. The data show about 70,000 clones, around 94% seen once. V shed 0 bases and J shed 1 base, with 9 bases lying between them. Germline values: CDR1 MGHRA, CDR2 YSYEKL. This CDR3 is 15 amino acids long. Here the sequenced sample was peripheral blood, taken in the third trimester of pregnancy. V gene TRBV4-1 combines with J gene TRBJ1-1; D ambiguous. This clonotype was sampled from a female donor with multiple sclerosis, enrolled in a pregnancy study. CDR3 sequence reads: CASSQEIPGNTEAFF. CDR3 coding DNA: TGCGCCAGCAGCCAAGAAATCCCGGGGAACACTGAAGCTTTCTTT.